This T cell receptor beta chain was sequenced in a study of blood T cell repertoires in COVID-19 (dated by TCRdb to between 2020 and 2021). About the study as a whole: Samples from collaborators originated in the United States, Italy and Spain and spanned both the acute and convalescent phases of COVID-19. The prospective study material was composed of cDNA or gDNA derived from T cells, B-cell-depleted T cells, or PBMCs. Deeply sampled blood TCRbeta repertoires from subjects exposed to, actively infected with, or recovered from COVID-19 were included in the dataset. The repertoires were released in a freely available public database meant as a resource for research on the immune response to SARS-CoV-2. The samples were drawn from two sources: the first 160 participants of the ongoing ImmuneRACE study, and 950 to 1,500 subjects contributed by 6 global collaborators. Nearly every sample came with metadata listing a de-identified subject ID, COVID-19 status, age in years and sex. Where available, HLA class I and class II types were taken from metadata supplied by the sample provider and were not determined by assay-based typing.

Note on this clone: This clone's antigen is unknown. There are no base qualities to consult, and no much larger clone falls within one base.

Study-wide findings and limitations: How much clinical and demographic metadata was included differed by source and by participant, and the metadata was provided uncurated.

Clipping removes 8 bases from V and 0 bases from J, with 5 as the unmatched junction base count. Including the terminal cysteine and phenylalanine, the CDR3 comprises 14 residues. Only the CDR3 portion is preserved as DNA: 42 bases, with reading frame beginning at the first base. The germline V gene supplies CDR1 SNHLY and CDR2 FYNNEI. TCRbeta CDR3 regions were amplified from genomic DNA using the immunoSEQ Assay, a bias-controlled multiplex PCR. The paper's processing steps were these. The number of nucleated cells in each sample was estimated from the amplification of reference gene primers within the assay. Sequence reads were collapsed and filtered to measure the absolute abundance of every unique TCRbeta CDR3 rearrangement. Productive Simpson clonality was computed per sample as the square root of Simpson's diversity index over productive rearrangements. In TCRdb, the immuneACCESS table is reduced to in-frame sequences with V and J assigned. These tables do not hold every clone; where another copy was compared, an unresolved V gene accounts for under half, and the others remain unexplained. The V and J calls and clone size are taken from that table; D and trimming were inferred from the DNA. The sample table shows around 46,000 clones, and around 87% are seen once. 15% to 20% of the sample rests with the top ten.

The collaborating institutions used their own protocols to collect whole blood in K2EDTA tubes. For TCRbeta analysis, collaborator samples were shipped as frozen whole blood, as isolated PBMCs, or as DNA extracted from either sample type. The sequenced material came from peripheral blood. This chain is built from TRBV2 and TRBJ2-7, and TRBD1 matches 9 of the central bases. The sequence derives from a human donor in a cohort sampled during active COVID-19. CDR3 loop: CASAVDRGSYEQYF. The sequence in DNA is TGTGCCAGCGCCGTGGACAGGGGCTCCTACGAGCAGTACTTC.